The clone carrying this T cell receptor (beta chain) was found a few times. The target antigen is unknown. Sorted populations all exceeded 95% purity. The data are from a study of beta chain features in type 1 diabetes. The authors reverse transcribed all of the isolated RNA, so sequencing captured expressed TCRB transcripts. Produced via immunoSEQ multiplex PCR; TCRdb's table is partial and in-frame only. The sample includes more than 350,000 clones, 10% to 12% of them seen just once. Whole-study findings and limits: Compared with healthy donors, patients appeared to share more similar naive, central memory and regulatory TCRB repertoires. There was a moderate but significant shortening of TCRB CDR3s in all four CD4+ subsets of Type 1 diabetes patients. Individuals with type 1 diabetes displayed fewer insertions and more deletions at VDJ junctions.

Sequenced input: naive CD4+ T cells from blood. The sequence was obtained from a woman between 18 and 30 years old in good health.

CDR3 nucleotide sequence: TGTGCCAGCAGCCCCCGATCGGGGTGCACCGGGGAGCTGTTTTTT. Translation gives CASSPRSGCTGELFF. The chain uses TRBV9 and TRBJ2-2; weak D call: TRBD2 (5 bases). This CDR3 is built from 15 residues. With 4 bases removed from V and 4 bases from J, the gap between germline ends came to 14 bases. Germline V gene lookup returns CDR1 SGDLS and CDR2 YYNGEE.